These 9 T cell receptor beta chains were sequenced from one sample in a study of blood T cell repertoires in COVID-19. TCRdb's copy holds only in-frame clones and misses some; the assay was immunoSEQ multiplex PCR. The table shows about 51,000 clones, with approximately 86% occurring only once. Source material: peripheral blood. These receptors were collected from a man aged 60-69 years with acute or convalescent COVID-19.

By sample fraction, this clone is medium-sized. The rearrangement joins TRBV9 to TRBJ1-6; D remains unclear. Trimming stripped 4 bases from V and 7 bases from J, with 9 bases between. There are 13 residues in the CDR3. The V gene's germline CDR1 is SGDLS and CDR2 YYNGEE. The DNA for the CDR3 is TGTGCCAGCAGCCCCGAGATCAATTCACCCCTCCACTTT. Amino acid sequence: CASSPEINSPLHF.

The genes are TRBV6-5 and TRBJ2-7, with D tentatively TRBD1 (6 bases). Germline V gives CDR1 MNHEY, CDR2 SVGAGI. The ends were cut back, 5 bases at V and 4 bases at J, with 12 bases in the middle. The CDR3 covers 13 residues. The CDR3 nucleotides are TGTGCCAGCAGTACCCCAGGGGCGTACGAGCAGTACTTC. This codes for CASSTPGAYEQYF.

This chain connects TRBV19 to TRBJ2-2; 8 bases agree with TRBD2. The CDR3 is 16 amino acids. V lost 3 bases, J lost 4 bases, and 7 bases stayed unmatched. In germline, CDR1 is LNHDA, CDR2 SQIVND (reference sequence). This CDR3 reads CASSIGRGASTGELFF. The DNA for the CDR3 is TGTGCCAGTAGTATTGGGCGGGGGGCTTCCACCGGGGAGCTGTTTTTT.

CDR3 protein: CSVNREGNYGYTF. The CDR3 region has the DNA TGCAGCGTTAACAGGGAGGGGAACTATGGCTACACCTTC. The genes are TRBV29-1 and TRBJ1-2; D is possibly TRBD1 (6 bases). The CDR3 totals 13 residues. Germline CDR1 reads SQVTM; CDR2 reads ANQGSEA. V lost 5 bases and J lost 2, with 12 bases in between.

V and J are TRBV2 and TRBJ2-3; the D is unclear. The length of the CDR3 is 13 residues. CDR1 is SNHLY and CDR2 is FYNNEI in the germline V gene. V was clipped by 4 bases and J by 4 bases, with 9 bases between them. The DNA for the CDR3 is TGTGCCAGCAGTGGTCCGGCGGCAGATACGCAGTATTTT. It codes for CASSGPAADTQYF.

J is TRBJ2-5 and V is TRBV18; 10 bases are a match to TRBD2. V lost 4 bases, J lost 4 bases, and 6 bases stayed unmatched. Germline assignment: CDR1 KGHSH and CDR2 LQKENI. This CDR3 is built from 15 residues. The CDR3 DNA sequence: TGTGCCAGCTCACTCGAAGCGGGAGGGGGAGAGACCCAGTACTTC. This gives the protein CASSLEAGGGETQYF.

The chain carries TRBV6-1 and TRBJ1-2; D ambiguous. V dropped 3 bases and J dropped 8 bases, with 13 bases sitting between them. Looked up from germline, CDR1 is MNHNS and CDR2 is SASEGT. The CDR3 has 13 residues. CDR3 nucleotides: TGTGCCAGCAGTGAGGACTCCAGGTGGGGCTACACCTTC. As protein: CASSEDSRWGYTF.

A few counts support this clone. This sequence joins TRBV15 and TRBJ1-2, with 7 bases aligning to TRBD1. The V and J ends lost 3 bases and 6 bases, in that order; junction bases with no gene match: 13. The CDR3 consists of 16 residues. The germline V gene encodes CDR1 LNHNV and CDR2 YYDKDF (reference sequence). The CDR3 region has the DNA TGTGCCACCAGCAGCCGGGACAGCGCCTTAAGGGATGGCTACACCTTC. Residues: CATSSRDSALRDGYTF.

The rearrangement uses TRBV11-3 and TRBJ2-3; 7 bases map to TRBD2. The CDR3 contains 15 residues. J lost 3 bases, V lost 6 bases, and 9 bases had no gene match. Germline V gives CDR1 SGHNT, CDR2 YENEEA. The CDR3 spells CASRRSRGRTDTQYF. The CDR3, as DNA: TGTGCCAGCAGACGCTCGCGGGGGAGGACAGATACGCAGTATTTT.